Listed below are T cell receptor beta chains from one sample, sequenced in a study of a mutant IDH1 vaccine in newly diagnosed glioma. Only in-frame clones appear in the TCRdb table, and some are missing; sequencing was by immunoSEQ multiplex PCR. The profile shows under 150,000 clones, around 80% of them singletons. The antigens for these receptors are not known. Sequencing used PBMCs, obtained from a glioma patient whose treatment included an IDH1 peptide vaccine. These receptors were obtained from a man between 35 and 55 years old with glioma. The conserved cysteine and the conserved F or W are not part of the CDR3 here.

>TRBV29-1|TRBJ1-2
SATIGVSNYGYT
>TRBV9|TRBJ1-1
ASSVGESEAF
>TRBV27|TRBJ1-1
ASSLWGLNTEAF
>TRBV5-1|TRBJ2-1
ASSPGTSGYNEQF
>TRBV5-1|TRBJ1-2
ASSLDATGVRYT
>TRBV28|TRBJ1-2
ASSLGRTGSGYT
>TRBV10-3|TRBJ1-2
AITTGTVYGYT
>TRBV30|TRBJ1-5
AWSSDHAAQPQH
>TRBV7-2|TRBJ1-2
ASRGDYGYT
>TRBV30|TRBJ2-5
AWSTFQETQY
>TRBV19|TRBJ2-7
ASSMSGASGRLSEQY
>TRBV19|TRBJ2-3
ASSPSLGHTDTQY
>TRBV5-1|TRBJ2-1
ASSFQDYNEQF
>TRBV4-1|TRBJ2-5
ASSQEGQGWPRETQY
>TRBV5-5|TRBJ1-1
ASSLRSMRTEAF
>TRBV6-4|TRBJ1-1
ASRQGANTEAF
>TRBV7-8|TRBJ2-2
ASSDTGQRTGELF
>TRBV7-8|TRBJ1-5
ASSPGQYNQPQH
>TRBV9|TRBJ2-1
ASSVGSGVGQF
>TRBV29-1|TRBJ2-3
SVDAGARTDTQY
>TRBV10-2|TRBJ1-1
ASLQGKEEAF
>TRBV5-1|TRBJ2-5
ASSTVARTQETQY
>TRBV5-6|TRBJ2-3
ASSPLAGGPTDTQY
>TRBV5-6|TRBJ2-7
ASTTLPGQDSYEQY
>TRBV7-9|TRBJ1-3
ASSPTSGNTIY
>TRBV6-5|TRBJ2-7
ASGRTGAGHEQY
>TRBV7-6|TRBJ2-5
ASSFLGTETQY
>TRBV9|TRBJ2-7
ASSGGRDYEQY
>TRBV15|TRBJ2-3
ATSSSRGVRGGTDTQY
>TRBV27|TRBJ2-7
ASSLGARPPYEQY
>TRBV11-2|TRBJ2-7
ASSPLTGFGYEQY
>TRBV5-4|TRBJ1-5
ASSLEGSQPQH
>TRBV30|TRBJ1-5
AFSTGDDQPQH
>TRBV7-9|TRBJ1-2
ASSSGTGGGYGYT
>TRBV7-2|TRBJ2-5
ASSRDRLQETQY
>TRBV5-8|TRBJ2-5
ASSLARETQY
>TRBV29-1|TRBJ2-6
SVARPTGYGANVLT
>TRBV4-3|TRBJ2-3
ASSQGVAGADTQY
>TRBV28|TRBJ1-2
ASSSTGLGLTNGYT
>TRBV29-1|TRBJ2-7
SVGELGFSGRFNEQY
>TRBV21-1|TRBJ2-2
ARKTGTPGELF
>TRBV19|TRBJ2-7
ASSRRDPTGGYEQY
>TRBV7-8|TRBJ1-3
ASSLVPPWGSSGNTIY
>TRBV11-2|TRBJ1-1
ASSFGENTEAF
>TRBV5-5|TRBJ2-7
ASSLATLRWD